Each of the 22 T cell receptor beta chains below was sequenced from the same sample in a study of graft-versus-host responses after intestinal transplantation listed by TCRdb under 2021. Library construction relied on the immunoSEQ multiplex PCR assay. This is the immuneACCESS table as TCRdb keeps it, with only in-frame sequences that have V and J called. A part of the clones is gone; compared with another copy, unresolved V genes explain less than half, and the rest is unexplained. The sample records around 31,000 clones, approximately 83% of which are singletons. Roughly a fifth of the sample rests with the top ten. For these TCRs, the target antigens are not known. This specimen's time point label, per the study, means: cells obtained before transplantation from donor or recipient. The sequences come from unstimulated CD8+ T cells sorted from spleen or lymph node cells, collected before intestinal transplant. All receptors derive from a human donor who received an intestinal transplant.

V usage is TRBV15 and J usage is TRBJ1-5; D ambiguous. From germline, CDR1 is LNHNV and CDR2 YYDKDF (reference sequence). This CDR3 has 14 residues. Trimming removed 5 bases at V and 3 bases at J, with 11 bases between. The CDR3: CATSSPRDNQPQHF. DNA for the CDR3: TGTGCCACCAGCTCTCCTCGAGACAATCAGCCCCAGCATTTT.

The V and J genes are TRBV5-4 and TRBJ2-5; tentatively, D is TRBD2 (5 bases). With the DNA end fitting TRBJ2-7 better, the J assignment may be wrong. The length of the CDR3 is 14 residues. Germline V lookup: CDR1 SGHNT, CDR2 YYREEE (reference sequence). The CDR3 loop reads CASSPSMRAYEQYF. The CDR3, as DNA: TGTGCCAGCAGCCCCTCGATGAGGGCCTACGAGCAGTACTTC.

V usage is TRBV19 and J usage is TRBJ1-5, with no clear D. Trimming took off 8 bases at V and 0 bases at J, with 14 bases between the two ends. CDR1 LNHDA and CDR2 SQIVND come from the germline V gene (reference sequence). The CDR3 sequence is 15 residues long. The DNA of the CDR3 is TGTGCCAGTGACGGGAGTTTTAATAGCAATCAGCCCCAGCATTTT. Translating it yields CASDGSFNSNQPQHF. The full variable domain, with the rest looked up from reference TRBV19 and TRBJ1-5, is DGGITQSPKYLFRKEGQNVTLSCEQNLNHDAMYWYRQDPGQGLRLIYYSQIVNDFQKGDIAEGYSVSREKKESFPLTVTSAQKNPTAFYLCASDGSFNSNQPQHFGDGTRLSIL.

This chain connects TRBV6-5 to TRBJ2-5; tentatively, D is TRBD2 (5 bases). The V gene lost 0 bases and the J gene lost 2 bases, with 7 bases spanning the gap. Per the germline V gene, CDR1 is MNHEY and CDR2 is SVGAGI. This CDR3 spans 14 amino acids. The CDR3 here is CASSYSSVQETQYF. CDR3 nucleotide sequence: TGTGCCAGCAGTTACTCTAGCGTTCAAGAGACCCAGTACTTC.

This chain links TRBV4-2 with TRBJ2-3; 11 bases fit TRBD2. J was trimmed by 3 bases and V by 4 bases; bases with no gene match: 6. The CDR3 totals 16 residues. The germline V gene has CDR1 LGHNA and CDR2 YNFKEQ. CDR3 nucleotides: TGTGCCAGCAGCCTAGCGGGGGGGCGGGAGACAGATACGCAGTATTTT. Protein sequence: CASSLAGGRETDTQYF.

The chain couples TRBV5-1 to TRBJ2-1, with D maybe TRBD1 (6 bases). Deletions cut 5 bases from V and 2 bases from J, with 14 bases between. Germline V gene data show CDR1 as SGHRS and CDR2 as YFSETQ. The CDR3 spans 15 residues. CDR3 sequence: CASSRSGDPYNEQFF. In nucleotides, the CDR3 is TGCGCCAGCAGTCGGTCAGGGGACCCCTACAATGAGCAGTTCTTC. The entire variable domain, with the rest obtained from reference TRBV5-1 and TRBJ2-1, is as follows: KAGVTQTPRYLIKTRGQQVTLSCSPISGHRSVSWYQQTPGQGLQFLFEYFSETQRNKGNFPGRFSGRQFSNSRSEMNVSTLELGDSALYLCASSRSGDPYNEQFFGPGTRLTVL.

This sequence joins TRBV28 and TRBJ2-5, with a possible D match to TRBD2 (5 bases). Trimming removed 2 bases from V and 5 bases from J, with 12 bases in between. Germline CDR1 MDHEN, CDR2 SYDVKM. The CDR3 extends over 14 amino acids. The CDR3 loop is CASSLASRAETQYF. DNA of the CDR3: TGTGCCAGCAGTTTAGCTAGCCGTGCGGAGACCCAGTACTTC.

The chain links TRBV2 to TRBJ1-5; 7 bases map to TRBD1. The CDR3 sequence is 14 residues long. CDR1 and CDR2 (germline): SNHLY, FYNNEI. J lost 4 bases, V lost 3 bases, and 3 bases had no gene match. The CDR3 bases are TGTGCCAGCAGTGATTGGGGACAGAATCAGCCCCAGCATTTT. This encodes CASSDWGQNQPQHF.

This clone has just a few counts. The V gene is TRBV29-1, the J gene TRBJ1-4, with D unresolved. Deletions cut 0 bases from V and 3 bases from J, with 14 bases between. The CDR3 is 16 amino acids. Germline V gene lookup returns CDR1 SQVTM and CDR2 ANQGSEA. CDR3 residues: CSVEEESGKANEKLFF. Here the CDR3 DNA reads TGCAGCGTTGAAGAAGAGTCGGGTAAAGCTAATGAAAAACTGTTTTTT.

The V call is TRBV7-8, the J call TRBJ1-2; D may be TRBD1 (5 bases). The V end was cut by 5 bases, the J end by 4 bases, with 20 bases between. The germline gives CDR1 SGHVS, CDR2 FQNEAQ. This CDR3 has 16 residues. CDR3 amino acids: CASSNDWGRGGYGYTF. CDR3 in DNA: TGTGCCAGCAGCAACGATTGGGGGAGGGGAGGCTATGGCTACACCTTC.

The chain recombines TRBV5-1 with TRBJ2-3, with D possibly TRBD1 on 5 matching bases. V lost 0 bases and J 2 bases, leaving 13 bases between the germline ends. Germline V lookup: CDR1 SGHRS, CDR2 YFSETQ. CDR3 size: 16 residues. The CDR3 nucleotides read TGCGCCAGCAGCTTGGGCGTACAGGCGATCACAGATACGCAGTATTTT. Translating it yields CASSLGVQAITDTQYF. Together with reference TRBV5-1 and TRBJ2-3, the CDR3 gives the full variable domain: KAGVTQTPRYLIKTRGQQVTLSCSPISGHRSVSWYQQTPGQGLQFLFEYFSETQRNKGNFPGRFSGRQFSNSRSEMNVSTLELGDSALYLCASSLGVQAITDTQYFGPGTRLTVL.

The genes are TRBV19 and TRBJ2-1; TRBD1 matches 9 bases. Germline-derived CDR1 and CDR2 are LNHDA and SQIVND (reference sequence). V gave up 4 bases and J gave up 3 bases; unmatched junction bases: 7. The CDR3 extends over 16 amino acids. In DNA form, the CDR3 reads TGTGCCAGTAGTAAGGGCGGACAGGGGTACTACAATGAGCAGTTCTTC. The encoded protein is CASSKGGQGYYNEQFF.

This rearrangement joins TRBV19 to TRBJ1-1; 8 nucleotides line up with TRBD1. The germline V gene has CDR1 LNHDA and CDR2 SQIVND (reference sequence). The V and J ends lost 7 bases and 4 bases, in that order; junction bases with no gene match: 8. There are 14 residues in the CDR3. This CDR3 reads CASTYDRGGTEAFF. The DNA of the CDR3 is TGTGCCAGTACATATGACAGGGGAGGCACTGAAGCTTTCTTT.

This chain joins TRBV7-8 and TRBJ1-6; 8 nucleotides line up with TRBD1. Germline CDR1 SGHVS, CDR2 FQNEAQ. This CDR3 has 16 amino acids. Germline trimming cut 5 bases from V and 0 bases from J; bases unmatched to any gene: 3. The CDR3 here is CASSRTGSSYNSPLHF. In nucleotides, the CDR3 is TGTGCCAGCAGCCGGACAGGGAGCTCCTATAATTCACCCCTCCACTTT.

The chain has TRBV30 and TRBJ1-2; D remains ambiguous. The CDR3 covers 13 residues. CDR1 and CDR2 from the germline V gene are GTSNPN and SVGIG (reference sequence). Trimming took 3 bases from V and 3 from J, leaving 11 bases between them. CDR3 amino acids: CAWRGLGYYGYTF. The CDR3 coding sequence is TGTGCCTGGAGGGGCCTCGGTTACTATGGCTACACCTTC.

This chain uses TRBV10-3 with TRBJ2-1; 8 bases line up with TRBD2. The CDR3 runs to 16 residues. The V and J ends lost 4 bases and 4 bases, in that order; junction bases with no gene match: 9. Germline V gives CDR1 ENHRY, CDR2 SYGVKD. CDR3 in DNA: TGTGCCATCAGTGGCGGGGGGACGAGATTGTACAATGAGCAGTTCTTC. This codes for CAISGGGTRLYNEQFF.

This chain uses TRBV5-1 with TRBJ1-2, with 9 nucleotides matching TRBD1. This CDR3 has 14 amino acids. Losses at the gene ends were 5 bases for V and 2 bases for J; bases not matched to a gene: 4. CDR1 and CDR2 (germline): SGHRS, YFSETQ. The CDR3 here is CASRPDRGNYGYTF. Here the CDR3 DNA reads TGCGCCAGCAGGCCGGACAGGGGAAACTATGGCTACACCTTC.

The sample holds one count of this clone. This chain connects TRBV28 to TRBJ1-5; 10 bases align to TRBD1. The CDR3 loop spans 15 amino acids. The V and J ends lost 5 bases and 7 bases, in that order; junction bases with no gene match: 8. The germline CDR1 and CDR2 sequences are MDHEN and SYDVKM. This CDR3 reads CASSGGQGDWQPQHF. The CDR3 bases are TGTGCCAGCAGTGGCGGACAGGGGGATTGGCAGCCCCAGCATTTT.

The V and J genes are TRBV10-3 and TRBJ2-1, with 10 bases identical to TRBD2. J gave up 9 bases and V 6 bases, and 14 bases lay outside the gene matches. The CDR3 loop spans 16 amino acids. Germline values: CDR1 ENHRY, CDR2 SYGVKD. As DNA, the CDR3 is TGTGCCATCAGGTCGACTAGCGGGCGGTCGCTTGGTGAGCAGTTCTTC. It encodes CAIRSTSGRSLGEQFF.

In DNA, the CDR3 is TGTGCCAGTAGTATAGATCTTGAGTTCTACGAGCAGTACTTC. It is translated as CASSIDLEFYEQYF. V is TRBV19 and J is TRBJ2-7; D unclear. Germline assignment: CDR1 LNHDA and CDR2 SQIVND (reference sequence). This CDR3 has 14 amino acids. Trimming left V 0 bases short and J 3 bases short, with 9 bases between.

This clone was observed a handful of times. DNA for the CDR3: TGTGCCAGCAGTACTGGGCTCTTGGGCACTGAAGCTTTCTTT. Translated, it gives CASSTGLLGTEAFF. The chain combines TRBV6-6 with TRBJ1-1; D gene ambiguous. Trimming shortened V by 5 bases and J by 4 bases, and 14 bases separated the two germline ends. CDR3 length: 14 residues. Per germline, CDR1 MNHNY and CDR2 SVGAGI (reference sequence).

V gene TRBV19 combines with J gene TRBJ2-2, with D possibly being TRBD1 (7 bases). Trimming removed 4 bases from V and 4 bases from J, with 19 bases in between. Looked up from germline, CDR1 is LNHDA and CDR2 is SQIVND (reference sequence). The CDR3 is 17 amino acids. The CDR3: CASSTETGLRGTGELFF. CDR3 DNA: TGTGCCAGTAGTACAGAGACAGGGCTGCGGGGCACCGGGGAGCTGTTTTTT. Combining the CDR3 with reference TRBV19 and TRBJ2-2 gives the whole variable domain DGGITQSPKYLFRKEGQNVTLSCEQNLNHDAMYWYRQDPGQGLRLIYYSQIVNDFQKGDIAEGYSVSREKKESFPLTVTSAQKNPTAFYLCASSTETGLRGTGELFFGEGSRLTVL.